The T cell receptor beta chain under discussion was sequenced for a study of T-cell reconstitution after alpha-beta-depleted transplantation in children. This clonotype was detected many times. It was with unique molecular identifiers that the TCRbeta library was prepared. A single record per CDR3 protein comes from TCRdb applying MiXCR to the PCR reads. The sample shows some 600,000 distinct CDR3 sequences, 10% to 15% of them seen only once. Germline V gene data show CDR1 as SEHNR and CDR2 as FQNEAQ (reference sequence). With 5 bases removed from V and 5 bases from J, the gap between germline ends came to 10 bases. This CDR3 is built from 12 residues.

The source material was PBMCs, mostly from graft donor cells, sampled 360 days after TCRalphabeta/CD19-depleted stem cell transplant. The genes are TRBV7-9 and TRBJ2-7; D is possibly TRBD2 (5 bases). The sequence was obtained from a male patient between 5 and 17 years old who had a stem cell transplant for acute myeloid leukemia, so the T cells may come from the graft donor. The CDR3 region is CASSLDGNEQYF. In DNA, the CDR3 is TGTGCCAGCAGCCTTGACGGGAACGAGCAGTACTTC.